The 13 T cell receptor beta chains reported below all come from one sample, sequenced in a study of T cells expressing NK-cell markers. One entry per CDR3 protein, without DNA, is what TCRdb gives after re-calling the 5' RACE reads. Found here are approximately 170,000 distinct CDR3 sequences; the top ten clones hold around 20%. The sequencing sample was made of blood T cells: a sorted CD56 or NKG2C T cell subset, CD4+ or CD8+ T cells, or bulk PBMC T cells (not recorded which). These receptors were collected from a man aged 18-70 years in good health.

The chain employs TRBV7-9 and TRBJ2-4; TCRdb calls TRBD1, which cannot be checked without DNA. CDR1 and CDR2 from the germline V gene are SEHNR and FQNEAQ (reference sequence). The CDR3 is 16 amino acids. CDR3 in amino acids: CASSTGTGGGRNIQYF. Filled out from reference TRBV7-9 and TRBJ2-4, the complete variable domain reads DTGVSQNPRHKITKRGQNVTFRCDPISEHNRLYWYRQTLGQGPEFLTYFQNEAQLEKSRLLSDRFSAERPKGSFSTLEIQRTEQGDSAMYLCASSTGTGGGRNIQYFGAGTRLSVL.

The chain carries TRBV2 and TRBJ2-7; TCRdb selects TRBD2, and the lack of DNA leaves this call unchecked. Germline CDR1 is SNHLY and CDR2 is FYNNEI. The CDR3 totals 13 residues. This CDR3 is CASKESRGDEQYF.

This sequence joins TRBV14 and TRBJ1-2. Germline V gene lookup returns CDR1 SGHDN and CDR2 FVKESK. This CDR3 contains 12 residues. This CDR3 reads CASSQDEEGYTF.

V usage is TRBV12-3 or TRBV12-4 and J usage is TRBJ2-1; the TCRdb D gene call, TRBD1, has no DNA to confirm it. The length of the CDR3 is 14 residues. CDR3: CASSSSGGRDEQFF.

The gene calls are TRBV20-1 and TRBJ2-1; TCRdb gives TRBD2 as the D gene, but with no DNA this cannot be confirmed. The CDR3 has 19 residues. Germline CDR1 is DFQATT and CDR2 is SNEGSKA (reference sequence). The CDR3 sequence: CSAREGTRWGVVSYNEQFF.

The chain is built from TRBV7-6 and TRBJ2-7; TCRdb calls TRBD1, which cannot be checked without DNA. Germline V gene sequence: CDR1 SGHVS, CDR2 FNYEAQ. The CDR3 consists of 14 residues. CDR3 in amino acids: CASSLAGFRGEQYF.

The V call is TRBV5-5, the J call TRBJ2-6. The CDR3 has 15 amino acids. CDR1 SGHKS and CDR2 YYEKEE come from the germline V gene (reference sequence). CDR3 amino acids: CASSISLSGANVLTF.

This rearrangement joins TRBV7-9 to TRBJ1-1; TCRdb gives TRBD1 as the D gene, but with no DNA this cannot be confirmed. The CDR3 has 14 residues. In germline, CDR1 is SEHNR, CDR2 FQNEAQ (reference sequence). The CDR3 spells CASSPTGMGTEAFF.

The chain has TRBV7-9 and TRBJ2-1; the D call from TCRdb, TRBD1, cannot be confirmed without DNA. This CDR3 comprises 15 residues. The germline CDR1 and CDR2 sequences are SEHNR and FQNEAQ (reference sequence). This CDR3 is CASSFPLTDYNEQFF.

The chain is built from TRBV11-2 and TRBJ2-7; TCRdb calls TRBD2, which cannot be checked without DNA. This CDR3 is 17 amino acids long. The V gene's germline CDR1 is SGHAT and CDR2 FQNNGV. The CDR3 here is CASSLWALAGVTYEQYF.

The rearrangement links TRBV12-3 or TRBV12-4 to TRBJ1-5; there is no DNA to check the TCRdb D call of TRBD1. The CDR3 length is 14 residues. The CDR3 loop is CASSSGGGNQPQHF.

The chain couples TRBV6-6 to TRBJ2-5; the D call from TCRdb, TRBD1, cannot be confirmed without DNA. Germline V gives CDR1 MNHNY, CDR2 SVGAGI (reference sequence). The length of the CDR3 is 13 residues. CDR3 region: CASTRRGQETQYF.

V gene TRBV5-1 combines with J gene TRBJ2-1; the D gene TCRdb calls, TRBD1, cannot be checked with no DNA. This CDR3 contains 16 residues. Germline loops: CDR1 SGHRS, CDR2 YFSETQ. The CDR3 reads CASSPGEVQRYNEQFF.